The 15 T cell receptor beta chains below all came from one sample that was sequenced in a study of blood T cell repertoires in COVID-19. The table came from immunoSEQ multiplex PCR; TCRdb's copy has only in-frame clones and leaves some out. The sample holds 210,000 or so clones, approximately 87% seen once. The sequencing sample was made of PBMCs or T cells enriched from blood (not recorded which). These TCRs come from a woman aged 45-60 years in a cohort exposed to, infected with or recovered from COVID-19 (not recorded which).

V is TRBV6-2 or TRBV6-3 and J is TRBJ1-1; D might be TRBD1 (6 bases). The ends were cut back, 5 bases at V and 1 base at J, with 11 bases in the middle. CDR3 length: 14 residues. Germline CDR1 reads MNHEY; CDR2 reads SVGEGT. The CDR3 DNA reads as TGTGCCAGCAGTCCACAGGGCAGGAACACTGAAGCTTTCTTT. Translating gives CASSPQGRNTEAFF.

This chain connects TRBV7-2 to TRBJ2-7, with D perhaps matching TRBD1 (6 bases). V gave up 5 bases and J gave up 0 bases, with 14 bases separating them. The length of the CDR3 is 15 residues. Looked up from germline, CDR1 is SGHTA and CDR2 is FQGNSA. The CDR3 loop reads CASSTQGYSSYEQYF. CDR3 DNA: TGTGCCAGCAGCACACAGGGCTACAGCTCCTACGAGCAGTACTTC. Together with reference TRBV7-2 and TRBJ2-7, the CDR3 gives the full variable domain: GAGVSQSPSNKVTEKGKDVELRCDPISGHTALYWYRQSLGQGLEFLIYFQGNSAPDKSGLPSDRFSAERTGGSVSTLTIQRTQQEDSAVYLCASSTQGYSSYEQYFGPGTRLTVT.

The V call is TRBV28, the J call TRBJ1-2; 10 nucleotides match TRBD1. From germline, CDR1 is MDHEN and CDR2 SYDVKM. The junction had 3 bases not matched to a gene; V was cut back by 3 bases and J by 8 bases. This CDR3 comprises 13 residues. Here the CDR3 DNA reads TGTGCCAGCAGTTTGACAGGGGGCTGGGGCTACACCTTC. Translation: CASSLTGGWGYTF.

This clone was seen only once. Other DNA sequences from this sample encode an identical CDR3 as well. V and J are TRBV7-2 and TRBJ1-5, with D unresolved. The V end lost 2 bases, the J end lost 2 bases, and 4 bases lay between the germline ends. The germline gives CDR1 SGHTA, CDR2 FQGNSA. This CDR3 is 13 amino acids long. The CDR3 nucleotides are TGTGCCAGCAGCTTACAGGGCAATCAGCCCCAGCATTTT. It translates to CASSLQGNQPQHF.

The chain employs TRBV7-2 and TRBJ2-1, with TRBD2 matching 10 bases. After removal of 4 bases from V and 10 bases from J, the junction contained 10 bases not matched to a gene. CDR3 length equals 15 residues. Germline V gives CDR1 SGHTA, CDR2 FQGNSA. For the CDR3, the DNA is TGTGCCAGCAGCTCTAGCGGGGGAGCACGACTGGAGCAGTTCTTC. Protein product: CASSSSGGARLEQFF.

The CDR3 loop reads CASSPQGQHNSPLHF. CDR3 nucleotides: TGCGCCAGCAGTCCGCAGGGACAGCATAATTCACCCCTCCACTTT. V is TRBV4-3 and J is TRBJ1-6, with 7 bases lining up with TRBD1. Germline V gives CDR1 LGHNA, CDR2 YSLEER. The CDR3 runs to 15 residues. V was pared by 6 bases and J by 5 bases, with 7 bases of the junction left unmatched.

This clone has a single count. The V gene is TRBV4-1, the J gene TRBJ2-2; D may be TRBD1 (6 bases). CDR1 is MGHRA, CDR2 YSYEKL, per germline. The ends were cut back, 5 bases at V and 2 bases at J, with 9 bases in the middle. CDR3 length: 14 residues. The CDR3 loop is CASSGQLNTGELFF. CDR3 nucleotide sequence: TGCGCCAGCAGCGGACAGCTTAACACCGGGGAGCTGTTTTTT.

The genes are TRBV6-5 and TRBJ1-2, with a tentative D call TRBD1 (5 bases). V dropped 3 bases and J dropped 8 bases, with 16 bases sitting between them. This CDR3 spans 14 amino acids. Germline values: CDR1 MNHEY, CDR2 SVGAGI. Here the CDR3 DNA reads TGTGCCAGCAGTTATAGGGGAAGTGGGTTAGGCTACACCTTC. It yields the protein CASSYRGSGLGYTF.

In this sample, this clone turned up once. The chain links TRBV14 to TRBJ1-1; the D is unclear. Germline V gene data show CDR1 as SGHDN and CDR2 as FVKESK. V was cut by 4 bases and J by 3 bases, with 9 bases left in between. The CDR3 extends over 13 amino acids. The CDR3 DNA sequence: TGTGCCAGCAGCCTAATGACATACACTGAAGCTTTCTTT. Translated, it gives CASSLMTYTEAFF.

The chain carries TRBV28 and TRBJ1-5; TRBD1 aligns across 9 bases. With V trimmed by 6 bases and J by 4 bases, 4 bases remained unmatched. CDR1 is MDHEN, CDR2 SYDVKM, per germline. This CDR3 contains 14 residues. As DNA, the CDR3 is TGTGCCAGCAGGGCGACAGGGGGTAATCAGCCCCAGCATTTT. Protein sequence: CASRATGGNQPQHF.

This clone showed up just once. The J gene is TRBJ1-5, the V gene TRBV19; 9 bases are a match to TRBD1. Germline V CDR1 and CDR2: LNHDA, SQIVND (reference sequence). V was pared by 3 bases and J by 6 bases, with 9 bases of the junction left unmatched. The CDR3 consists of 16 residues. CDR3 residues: CASSIKSGTGIQPQHF. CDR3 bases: TGTGCCAGTAGTATTAAATCAGGGACAGGGATTCAGCCCCAGCATTTT.

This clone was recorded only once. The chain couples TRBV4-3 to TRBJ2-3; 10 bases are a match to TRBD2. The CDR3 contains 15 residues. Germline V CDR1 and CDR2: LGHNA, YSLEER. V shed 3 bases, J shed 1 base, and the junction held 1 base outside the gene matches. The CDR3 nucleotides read TGCGCCAGCAGCCAGCTAGCGGGAGGCACAGATACGCAGTATTTT. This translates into CASSQLAGGTDTQYF.

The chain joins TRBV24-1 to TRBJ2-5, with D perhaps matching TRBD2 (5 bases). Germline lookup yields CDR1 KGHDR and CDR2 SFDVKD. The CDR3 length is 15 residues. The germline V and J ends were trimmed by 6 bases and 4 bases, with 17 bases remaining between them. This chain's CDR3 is CATSSRTDSRETQYF. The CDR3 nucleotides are TGTGCCACCAGTTCCAGGACGGACTCAAGAGAGACCCAGTACTTC.

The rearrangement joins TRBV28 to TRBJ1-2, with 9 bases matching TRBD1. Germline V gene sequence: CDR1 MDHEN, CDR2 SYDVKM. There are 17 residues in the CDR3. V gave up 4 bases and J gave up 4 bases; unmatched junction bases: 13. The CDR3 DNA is TGTGCCAGCAGTTCCGTGATTCCGGGACAGGGTTCCTATGGCTACACCTTC. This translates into CASSSVIPGQGSYGYTF.

The CDR3 reads CASSEIPGRVGSPLHF. In DNA form, the CDR3 reads TGTGCCAGCAGCGAAATCCCGGGCAGGGTGGGATCACCCCTCCACTTT. The chain is built from TRBV3-1 (or the pseudogene TRBV3-2) and TRBJ1-6; possible D gene TRBD1, 5 bases. This CDR3 region has 16 residues. V lost 5 bases and J 10 bases, leaving 21 bases between the germline ends. The germline V gene has CDR1 LGHDT and CDR2 YNNKEL (reference sequence).